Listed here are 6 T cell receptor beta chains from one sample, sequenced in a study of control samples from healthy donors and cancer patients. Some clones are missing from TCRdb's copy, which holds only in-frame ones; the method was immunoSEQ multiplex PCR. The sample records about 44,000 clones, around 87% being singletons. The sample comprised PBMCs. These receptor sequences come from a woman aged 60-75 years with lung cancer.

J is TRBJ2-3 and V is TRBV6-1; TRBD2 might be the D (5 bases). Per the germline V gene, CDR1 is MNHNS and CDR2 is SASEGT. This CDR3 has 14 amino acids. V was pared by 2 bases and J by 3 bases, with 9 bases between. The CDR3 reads CASSELSGTDTQYF. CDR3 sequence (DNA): TGTGCCAGCAGTGAATTGTCGGGAACAGATACGCAGTATTTT.

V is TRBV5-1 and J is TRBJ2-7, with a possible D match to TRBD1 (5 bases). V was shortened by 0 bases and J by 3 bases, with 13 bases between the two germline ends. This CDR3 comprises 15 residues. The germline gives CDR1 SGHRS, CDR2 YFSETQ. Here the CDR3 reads CASSLAGRENYEQYF. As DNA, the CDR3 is TGCGCCAGCAGCTTGGCCGGCAGGGAAAACTACGAGCAGTACTTC.

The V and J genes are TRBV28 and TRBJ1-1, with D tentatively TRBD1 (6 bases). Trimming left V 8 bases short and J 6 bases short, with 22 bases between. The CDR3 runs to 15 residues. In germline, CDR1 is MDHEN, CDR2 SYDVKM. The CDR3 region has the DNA TGTGCCAGCGGGATGGGGGGGGCGAAAAATGCTGAAGCTTTCTTT. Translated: CASGMGGAKNAEAFF.

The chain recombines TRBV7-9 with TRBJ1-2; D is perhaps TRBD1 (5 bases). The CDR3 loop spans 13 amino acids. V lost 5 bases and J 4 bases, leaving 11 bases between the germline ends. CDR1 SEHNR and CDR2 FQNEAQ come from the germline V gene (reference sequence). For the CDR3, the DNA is TGTGCCAGCAGCCAACAGGATGGCTATGGCTACACCTTC. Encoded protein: CASSQQDGYGYTF.

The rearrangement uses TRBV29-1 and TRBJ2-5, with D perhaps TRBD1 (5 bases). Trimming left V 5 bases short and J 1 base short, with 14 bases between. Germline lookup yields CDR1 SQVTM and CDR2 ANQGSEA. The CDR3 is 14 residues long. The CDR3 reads CSVSRQPVQETQYF. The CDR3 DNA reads TGCAGCGTTTCTAGACAGCCCGTCCAAGAGACCCAGTACTTC.

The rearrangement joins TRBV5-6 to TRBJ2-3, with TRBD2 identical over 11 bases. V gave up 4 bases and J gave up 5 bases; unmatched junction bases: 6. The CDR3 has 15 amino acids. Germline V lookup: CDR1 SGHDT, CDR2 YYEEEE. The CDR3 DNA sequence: TGTGCCAGCAGCATAGCTGGGACTAGCGGAGATACGCAGTATTTT. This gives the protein CASSIAGTSGDTQYF.